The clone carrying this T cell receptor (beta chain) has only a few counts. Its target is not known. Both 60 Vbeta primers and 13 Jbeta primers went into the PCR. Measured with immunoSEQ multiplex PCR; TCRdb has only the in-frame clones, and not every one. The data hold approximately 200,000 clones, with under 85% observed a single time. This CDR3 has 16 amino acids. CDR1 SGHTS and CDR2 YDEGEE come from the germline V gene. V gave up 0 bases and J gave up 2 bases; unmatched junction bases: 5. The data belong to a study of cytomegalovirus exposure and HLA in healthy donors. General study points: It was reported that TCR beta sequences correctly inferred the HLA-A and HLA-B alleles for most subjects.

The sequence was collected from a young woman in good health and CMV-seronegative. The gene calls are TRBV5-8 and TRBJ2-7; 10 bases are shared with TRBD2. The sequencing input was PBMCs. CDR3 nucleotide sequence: TGTGCCAGCAGCTTGGCCTTTAGCGGGAGGACCTACGAGCAGTACTTC. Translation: CASSLAFSGRTYEQYF.